Each of the 20 T cell receptor beta chains below was sequenced from the same sample in a study of early T cells in non-severe SARS-CoV-2 infection. MiXCR, run by TCRdb on the 5' RACE reads, gives a single entry per CDR3 protein. The sample shows under 85,000 distinct CDR3 sequences, 4.5% to 6% of them seen only once. The sample consisted of whole blood, taken at baseline. These receptors originate from an adult who was a healthcare worker with PCR-confirmed SARS-CoV-2 infection or an uninfected control (not recorded which).

There are many counts of this clonotype. CDR3 amino acids: CASSFGAIRDTQYF. CDR3 coding DNA: TGTGCCAGCAGCTTCGGAGCGATTAGAGATACGCAGTATTTT. The V gene is TRBV11-2, the J gene TRBJ2-3; unclear D gene. Germline V gene data show CDR1 as SGHAT and CDR2 as FQNNGV. Trimming left V 3 bases short and J 5 bases short, with 12 bases between. The CDR3 spans 14 residues.

This chain joins TRBV25-1 and TRBJ1-1, with D unclear. V lost 5 bases to trimming and J lost 4 bases, with 11 bases between them. The V gene's germline CDR1 is MGHDK and CDR2 SYGVNS. This CDR3 has 13 residues. CDR3 coding DNA: TGTGCCAGCAGTCCGCCGGTTGGCACTGAAGCTTTCTTT. Translating gives CASSPPVGTEAFF.

This clonotype has ten or more counts. The chain employs TRBV20-1 and TRBJ1-1, with D possibly TRBD1 on 6 matching bases. CDR1 is DFQATT and CDR2 is SNEGSKA in the germline V gene (reference sequence). CDR3 length: 18 residues. Trimming pared 5 bases from V and 6 bases from J, leaving 31 bases between. This CDR3 reads CSALTRGRGRSFAPEAFF. The CDR3 bases are TGCAGTGCTCTCACACGGGGCAGGGGTCGATCGTTCGCCCCTGAAGCTTTCTTT.

This clonotype was detected ten times or more. The chain recombines TRBV18 with TRBJ2-7; 10 nucleotides match TRBD1. Germline CDR1 is KGHSH and CDR2 is LQKENI. The CDR3 consists of 14 residues. With 5 bases clipped from V and 4 bases from J, the junction kept 5 bases outside the gene matches. The CDR3 DNA reads TGTGCCAGCTCAACGCCGGGACAGGGGTACGAGCAGTACTTC. Its translation is CASSTPGQGYEQYF. Variable domain in full (rest from reference TRBV18 and TRBJ2-7): NAGVMQNPRHLVRRRGQEARLRCSPMKGHSHVYWYRQLPEEGLKFMVYLQKENIIDESGMPKERFSAEFPKEGPSILRIQQVVRGDSAAYFCASSTPGQGYEQYFGPGTRLTVT.

This clonotype appeared many times. This rearrangement joins TRBV7-9 to TRBJ2-1, with D perhaps TRBD2 (5 bases). V was clipped by 6 bases and J by 5 bases, with 11 bases between them. The CDR3 has 13 amino acids. Germline V gene lookup returns CDR1 SEHNR and CDR2 FQNEAQ (reference sequence). DNA of the CDR3: TGTGCCAGCAGTGAGGGAGCGAACAATGAGCAGTTCTTC. It encodes CASSEGANNEQFF.

The chain links TRBV2 to TRBJ2-1; TRBD2 aligns across 7 bases. J gave up 1 base and V 7 bases, and 10 bases lay outside the gene matches. The CDR3 runs 16 residues. CDR1 and CDR2 (germline): SNHLY, FYNNEI. CDR3 nucleotide sequence: TGTGCCAGCACGTGGCGGCGGGAGCTATCCTACAATGAGCAGTTCTTC. This sequence encodes CASTWRRELSYNEQFF.

As DNA, the CDR3 is TGTGCCAGCAGAAGGGAACGCGCCACCGGGGAGCTGTTTTTT. Its protein is CASRRERATGELFF. V and J are TRBV12-3 or TRBV12-4 and TRBJ2-2; D is unclear. The CDR3 is 14 amino acids. V lost 6 bases and J lost 4, with 12 bases in between.

V usage is TRBV12-3 or TRBV12-4 and J usage is TRBJ2-7; D is perhaps TRBD2 (5 bases). The CDR3 runs to 14 residues. V was clipped by 6 bases and J by 2 bases, with 14 bases between them. The CDR3: CASSPDLTAYEQYF. In nucleotides, the CDR3 is TGTGCCAGCAGCCCGGACTTAACAGCCTACGAGCAGTACTTC.

The sample holds a few counts of this clonotype. This chain links TRBV12-3 or TRBV12-4 with TRBJ2-2; D is possibly TRBD1 or TRBD2 (6 bases each). Trimming removed 4 bases from V and 5 bases from J, with 14 bases in between. The CDR3 extends over 15 amino acids. The CDR3 nucleotides read TGTGCCAGCAGTTCGGGGGCGGGGAGGACCGGGGAGCTGTTTTTT. It translates to CASSSGAGRTGELFF.

This clonotype was recorded many times. This rearrangement joins TRBV18 to TRBJ2-7; 7 bases align to TRBD1. Per the germline V gene, CDR1 is KGHSH and CDR2 is LQKENI. CDR3 length equals 13 residues. Trimming took 3 bases from V and 3 from J; bases not matched to a gene: 2. Written as DNA, the CDR3 is TGTGCCAGCTCACCTTCAGGGGGCTACGAGCAGTACTTC. Translation: CASSPSGGYEQYF.

This clonotype was seen more than once but under ten times. J is TRBJ2-1 and V is TRBV7-2, with 7 bases fitting TRBD1. Germline V gene data show CDR1 as SGHTA and CDR2 as FQGNSA. The CDR3 is made up of 17 amino acids. Trimming took 4 bases from V and 0 from J; bases not matched to a gene: 9. The CDR3 DNA reads TGTGCCAGCAGCTCCGGGATGGGGACAGCCTCCTACAATGAGCAGTTCTTC. It encodes CASSSGMGTASYNEQFF.

This clonotype was observed a handful of times. This chain joins TRBV27 and TRBJ2-7; TRBD1 agrees at 7 bases. Germline loops: CDR1 MNHEY, CDR2 SMNVEV (reference sequence). Trimming at V came to 0 bases and at J to 2 bases, leaving 7 bases not matched to a gene. The CDR3 is 16 residues long. In DNA form, the CDR3 reads TGTGCCAGCAGTTTATCGATAGGGACAGCCGCCTACGAGCAGTACTTC. It encodes CASSLSIGTAAYEQYF.

The chain carries TRBV16 and TRBJ2-3; no definite D call. The V and J ends lost 3 bases and 0 bases respectively, with 7 bases between them. Germline V gives CDR1 KGHSY, CDR2 FQNENV. The CDR3 has 14 residues. The CDR3 sequence is CASSHLDSTDTQYF. As DNA, the CDR3 is TGTGCCAGCAGCCACCTCGACAGCACAGATACGCAGTATTTT. Based on the CDR3 plus reference TRBV16 and TRBJ2-3, the full variable domain is GEEVAQTPKHLVRGEGQKAKLYCAPIKGHSYVFWYQQVLKNEFKFLISFQNENVFDETGMPKERFSAKCLPNSPCSLEIQATKLEDSAVYFCASSHLDSTDTQYFGPGTRLTVL.

This clonotype was counted at least ten times. The rearrangement links TRBV7-2 to TRBJ2-1; D gene ambiguous. The CDR3 has 12 residues. Trimming removed 3 bases from V and 7 bases from J, with 7 bases in between. CDR1 SGHTA and CDR2 FQGNSA come from the germline V gene. The CDR3 loop reads CASSFNRNEQFF. The CDR3 DNA is TGTGCCAGCAGCTTTAATCGGAATGAGCAGTTCTTC.

This clonotype was recorded at least ten times. V gene TRBV2 combines with J gene TRBJ1-5; D gene ambiguous. The CDR3 has 13 amino acids. Trimming stripped 2 bases from V and 6 bases from J, with 8 bases between. CDR1 and CDR2 (germline): SNHLY, FYNNEI. In DNA form, the CDR3 reads TGTGCCAGCAGTGAACGGCTGTTTCAGCCCCAGCATTTT. Protein sequence: CASSERLFQPQHF.

This clonotype was detected a few times. CDR3 sequence: CASSVLGDTGELFF. The CDR3 DNA reads as TGTGCCAGCAGCGTCCTGGGGGACACCGGGGAGCTGTTTTTT. The genes are TRBV27 and TRBJ2-2; D possibly matches TRBD1 or TRBD2 (5 bases each). Germline CDR1 MNHEY, CDR2 SMNVEV (reference sequence). CDR3 size: 14 residues. V was cut by 6 bases and J by 3 bases, with 11 bases left in between.

This clonotype was counted between two and nine times. The rearrangement joins TRBV5-5 to TRBJ2-3; 14 nucleotides match TRBD2. CDR1 and CDR2 from the germline V gene are SGHKS and YYEKEE (reference sequence). Trimming removed 4 bases from V and 5 bases from J; junction bases left unmatched: 6. The CDR3 extends over 16 amino acids. CDR3 sequence reads: CASSTGTSGGRDTQYF. CDR3 nucleotides: TGTGCCAGCAGCACCGGGACTAGCGGGGGACGAGATACGCAGTATTTT.

This clonotype was counted at least ten times. The V call is TRBV10-3, the J call TRBJ1-1; 7 bases are a match to TRBD1. This CDR3 comprises 14 residues. Trimming took 2 bases from V and 5 from J; bases not matched to a gene: 5. CDR1 and CDR2 (germline): ENHRY, SYGVKD. CDR3 amino acids: CAISETTGSTEAFF. CDR3 nucleotide sequence: TGTGCCATCAGTGAGACGACAGGGTCGACTGAAGCTTTCTTT.

This sequence joins TRBV12-3 or TRBV12-4 and TRBJ1-1, with 11 bases aligning to TRBD1. Trimming removed 6 bases from V and 3 bases from J; junction bases left unmatched: 3. The CDR3 runs to 14 residues. The CDR3 sequence: CASRGQGADTEAFF. The CDR3, as DNA: TGTGCCAGCAGAGGACAGGGGGCGGACACTGAAGCTTTCTTT.

The chain joins TRBV29-1 to TRBJ1-4; D remains unclear. Trimming cost V 6 bases and J 5 bases, with 19 bases left between them. Germline V gene sequence: CDR1 SQVTM, CDR2 ANQGSEA. The CDR3 consists of 15 residues. CDR3 residues: CSVASEGTGNEKLFF. In DNA, the CDR3 is TGCAGCGTGGCCTCCGAGGGCACGGGGAATGAAAAACTGTTTTTT.